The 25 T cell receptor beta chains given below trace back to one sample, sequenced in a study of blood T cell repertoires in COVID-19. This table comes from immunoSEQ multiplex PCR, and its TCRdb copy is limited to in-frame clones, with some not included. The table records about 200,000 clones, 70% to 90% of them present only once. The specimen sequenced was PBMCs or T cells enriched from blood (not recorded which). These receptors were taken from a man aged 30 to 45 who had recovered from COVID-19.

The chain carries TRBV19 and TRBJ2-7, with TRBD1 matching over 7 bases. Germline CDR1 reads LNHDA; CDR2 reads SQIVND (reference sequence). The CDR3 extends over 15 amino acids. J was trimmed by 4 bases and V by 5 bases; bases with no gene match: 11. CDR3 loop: CASSAAPGQKYEQYF. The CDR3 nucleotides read TGTGCCAGTAGTGCAGCCCCGGGACAGAAGTACGAGCAGTACTTC.

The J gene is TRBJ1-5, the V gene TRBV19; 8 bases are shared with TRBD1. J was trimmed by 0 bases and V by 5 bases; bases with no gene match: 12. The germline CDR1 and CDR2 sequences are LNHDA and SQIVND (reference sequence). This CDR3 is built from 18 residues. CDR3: CASSLGQGAKYSNQPQHF. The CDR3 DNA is TGTGCCAGTAGTCTCGGCCAGGGGGCTAAATATAGCAATCAGCCCCAGCATTTT.

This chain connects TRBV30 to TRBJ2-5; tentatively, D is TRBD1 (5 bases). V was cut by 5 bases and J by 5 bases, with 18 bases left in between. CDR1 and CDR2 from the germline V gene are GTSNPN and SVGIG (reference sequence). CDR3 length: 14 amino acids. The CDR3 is CAWGDGRQKETQYF. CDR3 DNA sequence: TGTGCCTGGGGAGACGGGCGACAGAAGGAGACCCAGTACTTC.

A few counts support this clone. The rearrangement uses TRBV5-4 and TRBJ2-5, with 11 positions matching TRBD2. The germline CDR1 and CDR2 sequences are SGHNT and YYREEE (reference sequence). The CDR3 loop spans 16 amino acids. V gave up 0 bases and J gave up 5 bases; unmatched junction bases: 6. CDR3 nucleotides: TGTGCCAGCAGCTTGGGTACTAGCGGGAGCATGGAGACCCAGTACTTC. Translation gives CASSLGTSGSMETQYF.

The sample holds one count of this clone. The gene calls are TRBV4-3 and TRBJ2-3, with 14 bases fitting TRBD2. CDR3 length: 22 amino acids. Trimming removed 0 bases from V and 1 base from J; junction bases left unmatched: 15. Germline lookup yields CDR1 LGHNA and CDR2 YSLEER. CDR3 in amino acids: CASSQDTLHLGLAGAGTDTQYF. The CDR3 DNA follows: TGCGCCAGCAGCCAAGATACTCTTCACTTGGGACTAGCGGGAGCGGGCACAGATACGCAGTATTTT.

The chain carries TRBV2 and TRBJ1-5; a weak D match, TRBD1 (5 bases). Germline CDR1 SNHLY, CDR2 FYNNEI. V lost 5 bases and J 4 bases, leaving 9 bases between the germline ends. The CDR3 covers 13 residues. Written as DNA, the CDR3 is TGTGCCAGCAGTTCCCGACAGAATCAGCCCCAGCATTTT. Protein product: CASSSRQNQPQHF.

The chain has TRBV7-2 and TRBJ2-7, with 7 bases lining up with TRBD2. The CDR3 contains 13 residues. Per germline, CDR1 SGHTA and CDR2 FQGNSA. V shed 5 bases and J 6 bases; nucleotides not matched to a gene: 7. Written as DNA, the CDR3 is TGTGCCAGCAGCATCCGACTAGCCCCCGAGCAGTACTTC. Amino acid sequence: CASSIRLAPEQYF.

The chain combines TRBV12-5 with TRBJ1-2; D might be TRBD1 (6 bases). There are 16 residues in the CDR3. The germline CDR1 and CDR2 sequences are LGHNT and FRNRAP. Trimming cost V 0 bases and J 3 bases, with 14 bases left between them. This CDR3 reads CASGLVIRGYDYGYTF. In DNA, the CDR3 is TGTGCTAGTGGTTTGGTAATCAGGGGATATGACTATGGCTACACCTTC.

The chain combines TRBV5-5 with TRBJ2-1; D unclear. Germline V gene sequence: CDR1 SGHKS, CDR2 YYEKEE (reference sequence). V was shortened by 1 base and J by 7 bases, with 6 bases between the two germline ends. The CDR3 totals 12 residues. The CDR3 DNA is TGTGCCAGCAGCTTGAACAGTAATGAGCAGTTCTTC. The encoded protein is CASSLNSNEQFF.

For the CDR3, the DNA is TGTGCCAGCAGCTTACGGGAGACTGAAGCTTTCTTT. Protein: CASSLRETEAFF. The V gene is TRBV11-2, the J gene TRBJ1-1; D gene uncertain. V shed 2 bases and J shed 5 bases, with 6 bases lying between them. This CDR3 is built from 12 residues. Germline CDR1 reads SGHAT; CDR2 reads FQNNGV.

The CDR3 reads CAISESGLAGKGGGELFF. The DNA of the CDR3 is TGTGCCATCAGTGAGAGTGGACTAGCGGGAAAGGGTGGCGGGGAGCTGTTTTTT. The gene calls are TRBV10-3 and TRBJ2-2; 12 bases agree with TRBD2. The CDR3 runs to 18 residues. Germline CDR1 ENHRY, CDR2 SYGVKD. V gave up 2 bases and J gave up 7 bases; unmatched junction bases: 11.

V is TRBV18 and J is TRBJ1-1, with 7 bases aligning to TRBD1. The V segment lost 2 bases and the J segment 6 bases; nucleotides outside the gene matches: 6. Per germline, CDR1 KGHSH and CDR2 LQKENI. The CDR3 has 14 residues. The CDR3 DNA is TGTGCCAGCTCACCAACAGGGGCTGGGGCTGAAGCTTTCTTT. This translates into CASSPTGAGAEAFF.

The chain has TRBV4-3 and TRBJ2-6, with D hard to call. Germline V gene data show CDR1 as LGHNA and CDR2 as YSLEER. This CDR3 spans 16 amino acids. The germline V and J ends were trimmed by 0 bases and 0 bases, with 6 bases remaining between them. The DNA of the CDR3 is TGCGCCAGCAGCCAAGAGTGGAGCTCTGGGGCCAACGTCCTGACTTTC. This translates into CASSQEWSSGANVLTF.

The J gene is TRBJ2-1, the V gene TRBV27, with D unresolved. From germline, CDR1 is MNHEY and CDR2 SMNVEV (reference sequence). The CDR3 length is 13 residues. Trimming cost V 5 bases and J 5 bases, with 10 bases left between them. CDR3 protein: CASSLGRNNEQFF. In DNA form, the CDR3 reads TGTGCCAGCAGTCTAGGAAGAAACAATGAGCAGTTCTTC.

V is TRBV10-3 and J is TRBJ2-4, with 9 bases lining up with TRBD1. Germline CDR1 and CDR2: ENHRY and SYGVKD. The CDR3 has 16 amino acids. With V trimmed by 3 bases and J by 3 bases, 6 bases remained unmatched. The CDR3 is CAISEGQGRGKNIQYF. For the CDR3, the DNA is TGTGCCATCAGTGAAGGACAGGGGAGAGGCAAAAACATTCAGTACTTC.

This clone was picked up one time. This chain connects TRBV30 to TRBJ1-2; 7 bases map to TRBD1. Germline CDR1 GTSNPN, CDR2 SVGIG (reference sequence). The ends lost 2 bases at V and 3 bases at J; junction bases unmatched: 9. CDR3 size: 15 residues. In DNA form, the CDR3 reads TGTGCCTGGAGTCACCCAACAAGGGGGCACTATGGCTACACCTTC. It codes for CAWSHPTRGHYGYTF.

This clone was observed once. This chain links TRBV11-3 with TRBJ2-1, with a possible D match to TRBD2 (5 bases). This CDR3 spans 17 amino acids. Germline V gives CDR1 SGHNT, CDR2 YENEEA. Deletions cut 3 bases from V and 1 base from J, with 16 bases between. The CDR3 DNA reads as TGTGCCAGCAGCTTCAATGACGGGTGGAGGTCCTACAATGAGCAGTTCTTC. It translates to CASSFNDGWRSYNEQFF.

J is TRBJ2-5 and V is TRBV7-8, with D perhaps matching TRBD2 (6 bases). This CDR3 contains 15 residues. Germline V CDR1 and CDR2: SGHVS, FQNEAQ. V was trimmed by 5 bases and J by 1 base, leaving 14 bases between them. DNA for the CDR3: TGTGCCAGCAGCCGAGATAGCGGAGCCCAAGAGACCCAGTACTTC. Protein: CASSRDSGAQETQYF.

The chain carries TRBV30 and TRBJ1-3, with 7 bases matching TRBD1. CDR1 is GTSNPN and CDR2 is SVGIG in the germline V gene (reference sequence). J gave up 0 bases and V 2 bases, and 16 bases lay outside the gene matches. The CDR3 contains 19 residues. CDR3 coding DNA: TGTGCCTGGAGTCCCCGGGACAGATTTCCAACAAGCTCTGGAAACACCATATATTTT. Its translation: CAWSPRDRFPTSSGNTIYF. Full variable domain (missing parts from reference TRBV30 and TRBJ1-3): SQTIHQWPATLVQPVGSPLSLECTVEGTSNPNLYWYRQAAGRGLQLLFYSVGIGQISSEVPQNLSASRPQDRQFILSSKKLLLSDSGFYLCAWSPRDRFPTSSGNTIYFGEGSWLTVV.

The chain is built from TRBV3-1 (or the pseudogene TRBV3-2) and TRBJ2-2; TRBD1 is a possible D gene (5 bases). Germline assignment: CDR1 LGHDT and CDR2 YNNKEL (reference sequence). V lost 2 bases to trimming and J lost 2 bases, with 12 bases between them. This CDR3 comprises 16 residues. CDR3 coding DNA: TGTGCCAGCAGCCAATCGACAGTTTTTAACACCGGGGAGCTGTTTTTT. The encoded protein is CASSQSTVFNTGELFF.

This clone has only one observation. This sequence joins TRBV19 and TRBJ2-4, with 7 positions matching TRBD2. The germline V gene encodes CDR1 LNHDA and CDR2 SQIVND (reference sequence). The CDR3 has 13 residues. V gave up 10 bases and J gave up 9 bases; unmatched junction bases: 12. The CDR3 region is CATSSGRLGIQYF. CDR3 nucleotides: TGTGCCACGTCGTCCGGGAGGTTAGGCATTCAGTACTTC.

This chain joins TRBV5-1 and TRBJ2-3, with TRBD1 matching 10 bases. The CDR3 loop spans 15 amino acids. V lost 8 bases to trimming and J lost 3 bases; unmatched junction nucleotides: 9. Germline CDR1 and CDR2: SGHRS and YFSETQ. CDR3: CASNDRGRETDTQYF. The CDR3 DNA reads TGCGCCAGTAATGACAGGGGGCGTGAGACAGATACGCAGTATTTT. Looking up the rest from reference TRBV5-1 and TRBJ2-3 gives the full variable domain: KAGVTQTPRYLIKTRGQQVTLSCSPISGHRSVSWYQQTPGQGLQFLFEYFSETQRNKGNFPGRFSGRQFSNSRSEMNVSTLELGDSALYLCASNDRGRETDTQYFGPGTRLTVL.

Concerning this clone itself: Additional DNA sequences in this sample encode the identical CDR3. The CDR3, as DNA: TGTGCCAGTAGTATAGATAGGGGGAATCAGCCCCAGCATTTT. It yields the protein CASSIDRGNQPQHF. This chain uses TRBV19 with TRBJ1-5; tentative D call: TRBD1 (6 bases). The V end lost 0 bases, the J end lost 4 bases, and 7 bases lay between the germline ends. Germline V lookup: CDR1 LNHDA, CDR2 SQIVND (reference sequence). The CDR3 sequence is 14 residues long.

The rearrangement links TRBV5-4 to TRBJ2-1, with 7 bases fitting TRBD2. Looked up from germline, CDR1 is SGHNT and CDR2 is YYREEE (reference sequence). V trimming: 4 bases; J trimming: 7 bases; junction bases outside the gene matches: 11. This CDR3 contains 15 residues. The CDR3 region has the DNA TGTGCCAGCAGCCCCTCTGGCGGGAGTAGGAATGAGCAGTTCTTC. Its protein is CASSPSGGSRNEQFF. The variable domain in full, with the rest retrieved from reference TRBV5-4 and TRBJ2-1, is ETGVTQSPTHLIKTRGQQVTLRCSSQSGHNTVSWYQQALGQGPQFIFQYYREEENGRGNFPPRFSGLQFPNYSSELNVNALELDDSALYLCASSPSGGSRNEQFFGPGTRLTVL.

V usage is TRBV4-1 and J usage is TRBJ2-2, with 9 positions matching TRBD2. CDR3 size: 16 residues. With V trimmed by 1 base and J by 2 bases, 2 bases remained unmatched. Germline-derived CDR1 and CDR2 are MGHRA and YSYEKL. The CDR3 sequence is CASSQVLAGNTGELFF. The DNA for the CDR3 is TGCGCCAGCAGCCAAGTACTAGCGGGTAACACCGGGGAGCTGTTTTTT.